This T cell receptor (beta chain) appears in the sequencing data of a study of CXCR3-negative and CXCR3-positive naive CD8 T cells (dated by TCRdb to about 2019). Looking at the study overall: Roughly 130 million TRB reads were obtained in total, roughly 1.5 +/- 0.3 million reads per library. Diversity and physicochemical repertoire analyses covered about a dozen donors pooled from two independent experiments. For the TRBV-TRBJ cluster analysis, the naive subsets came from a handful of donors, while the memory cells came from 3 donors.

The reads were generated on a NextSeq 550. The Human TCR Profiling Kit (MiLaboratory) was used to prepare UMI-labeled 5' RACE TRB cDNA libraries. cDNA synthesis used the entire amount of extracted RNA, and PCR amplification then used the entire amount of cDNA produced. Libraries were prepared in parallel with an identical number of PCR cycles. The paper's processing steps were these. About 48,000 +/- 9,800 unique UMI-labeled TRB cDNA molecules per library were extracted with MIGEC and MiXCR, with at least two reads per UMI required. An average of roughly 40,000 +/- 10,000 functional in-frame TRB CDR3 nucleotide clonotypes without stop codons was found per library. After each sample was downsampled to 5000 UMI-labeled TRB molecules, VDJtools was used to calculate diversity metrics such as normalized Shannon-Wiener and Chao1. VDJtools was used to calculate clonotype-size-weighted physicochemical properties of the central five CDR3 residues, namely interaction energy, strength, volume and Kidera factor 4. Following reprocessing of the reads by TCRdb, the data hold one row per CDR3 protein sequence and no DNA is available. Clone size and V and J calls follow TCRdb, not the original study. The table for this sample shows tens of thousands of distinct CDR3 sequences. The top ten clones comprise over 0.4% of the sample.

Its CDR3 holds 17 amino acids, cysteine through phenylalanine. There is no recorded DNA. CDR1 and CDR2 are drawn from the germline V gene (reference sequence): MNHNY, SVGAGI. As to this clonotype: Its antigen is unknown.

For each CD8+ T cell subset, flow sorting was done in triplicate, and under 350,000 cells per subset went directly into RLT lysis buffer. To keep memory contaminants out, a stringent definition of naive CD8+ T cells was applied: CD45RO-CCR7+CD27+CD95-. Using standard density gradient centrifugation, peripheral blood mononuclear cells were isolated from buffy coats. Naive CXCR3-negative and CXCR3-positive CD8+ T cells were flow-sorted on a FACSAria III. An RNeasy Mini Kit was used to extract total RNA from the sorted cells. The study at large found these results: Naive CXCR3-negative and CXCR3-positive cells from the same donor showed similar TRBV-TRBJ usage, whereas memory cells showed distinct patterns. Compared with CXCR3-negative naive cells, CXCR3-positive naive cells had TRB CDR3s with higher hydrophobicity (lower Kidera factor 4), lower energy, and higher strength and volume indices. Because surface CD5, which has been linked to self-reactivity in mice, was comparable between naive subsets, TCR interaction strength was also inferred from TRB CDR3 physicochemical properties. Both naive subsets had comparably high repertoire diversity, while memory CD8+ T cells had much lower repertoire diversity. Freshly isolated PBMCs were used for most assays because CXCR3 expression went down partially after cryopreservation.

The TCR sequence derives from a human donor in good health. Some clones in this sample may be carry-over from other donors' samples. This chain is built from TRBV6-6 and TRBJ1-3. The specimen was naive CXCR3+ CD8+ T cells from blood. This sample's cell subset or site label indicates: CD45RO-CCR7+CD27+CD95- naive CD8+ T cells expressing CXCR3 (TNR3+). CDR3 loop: CASSYSISDGPGNTIYF.